This T cell receptor (beta chain) came from a study of control samples from healthy donors and cancer patients. V was pared by 3 bases and J by 6 bases, with 22 bases between. This CDR3 has 17 amino acids. Germline CDR1 and CDR2: LNHDA and SQIVND (reference sequence). Method: immunoSEQ multiplex PCR; TCRdb's copy keeps in-frame clones and lacks some. The top ten hold over 4% of the sample, which has about 140,000 clones, around 90% seen once. The sequence was collected from a man aged 25 to 40 in good health. Sequencing was done on a sample of blood. The rearrangement joins TRBV19 to TRBJ2-3; D may be TRBD1 or TRBD2 (5 bases each). Here the CDR3 reads CASSMGSGGEVADTQYF. The DNA of the CDR3 is TGTGCCAGTAGTATGGGATCTGGGGGAGAGGTGGCGGATACGCAGTATTTT.